This TCR beta chain was retrieved from a study of response to subunit inactivated influenza vaccine. Study-wide results and limits: It was the authors' suggestion that each seasonal influenza vaccination recruits few new T cells.

Concerning this clonotype itself: What it binds is not known.

Per the germline V gene, CDR1 is LNHDA and CDR2 is SQIVND (reference sequence). V lost 1 base to trimming and J lost 7 bases, with 11 bases between them. The CDR3 totals 14 residues. TCRdb itself ran the RT-PCR reads through MiXCR, one entry per CDR3 protein. Of fewer than 250,000 distinct CDR3 sequences in the sample, around 15% were seen once. The material sequenced was CD8+ T cells sorted from PBMCs, taken around 5 days after vaccination. The receptor comes from a man aged 50 to 59 who received an inactivated influenza vaccine. The chain uses TRBV19 and TRBJ2-1; maybe TRBD2 (6 bases). The CDR3 DNA sequence: TGTGCCAGTAGTATAGGTACTAGCCAGAATGAGCAGTTCTTC. It encodes CASSIGTSQNEQFF.